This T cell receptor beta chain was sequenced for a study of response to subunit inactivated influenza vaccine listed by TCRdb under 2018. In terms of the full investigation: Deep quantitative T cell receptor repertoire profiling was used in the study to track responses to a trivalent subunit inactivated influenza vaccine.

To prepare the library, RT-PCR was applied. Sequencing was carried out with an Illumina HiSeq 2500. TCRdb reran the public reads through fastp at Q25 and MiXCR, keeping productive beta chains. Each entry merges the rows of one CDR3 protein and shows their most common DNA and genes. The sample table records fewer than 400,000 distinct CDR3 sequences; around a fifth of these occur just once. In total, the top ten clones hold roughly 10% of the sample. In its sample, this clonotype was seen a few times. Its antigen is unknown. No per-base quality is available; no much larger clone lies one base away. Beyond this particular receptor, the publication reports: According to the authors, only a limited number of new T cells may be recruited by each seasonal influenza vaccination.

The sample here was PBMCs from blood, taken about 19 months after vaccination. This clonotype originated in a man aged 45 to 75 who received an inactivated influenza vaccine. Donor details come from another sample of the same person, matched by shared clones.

The CDR3: CAISELGGTEAFF. The DNA is TGTGCCATCAGTGAGCTGGGTGGGACTGAAGCTTTCTTT. Recombination linked TRBV10-3 to TRBJ1-1, with the D gene call left open. The CDR3 runs 13 amino acids, cysteine and phenylalanine included. CDR3 DNA only is kept here, 39 bases in frame from base 1. The germline V gene yields ENHRY for CDR1 and SYGVKD for CDR2. V and J lose 2 bases and 5 bases, and a span of 9 bases separates them.